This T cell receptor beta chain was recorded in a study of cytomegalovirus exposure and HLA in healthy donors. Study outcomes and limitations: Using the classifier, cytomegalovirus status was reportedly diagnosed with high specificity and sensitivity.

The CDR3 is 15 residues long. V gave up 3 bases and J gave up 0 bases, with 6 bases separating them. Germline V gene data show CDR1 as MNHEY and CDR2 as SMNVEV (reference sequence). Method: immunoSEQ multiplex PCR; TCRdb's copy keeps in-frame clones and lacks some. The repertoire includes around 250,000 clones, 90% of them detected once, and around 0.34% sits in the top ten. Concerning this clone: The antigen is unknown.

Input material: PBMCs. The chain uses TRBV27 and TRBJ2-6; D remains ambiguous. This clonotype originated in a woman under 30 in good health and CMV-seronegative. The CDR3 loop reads CASSFKLSGANVLTF. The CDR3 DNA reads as TGTGCCAGCAGTTTTAAGCTCTCTGGGGCCAACGTCCTGACTTTC. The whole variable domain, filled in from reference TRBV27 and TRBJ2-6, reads EAQVTQNPRYLITVTGKKLTVTCSQNMNHEYMSWYRQDPGLGLRQIYYSMNVEVTDKGDVPEGYKVSRKEKRNFPLILESPSPNQTSLYFCASSFKLSGANVLTFGAGSRLTVL.